A selection of T cell receptor beta chains follows, all from one sample in a study of shared clonotypes between healthy human individuals. The protocol was immunoSEQ multiplex PCR, while the TCRdb copy is restricted to in-frame clones and leaves out a portion. The sample has around 690,000 clones, about nine tenths seen once. Sequenced sample: memory CD8+ T cells from PBMCs. The receptors come from a man between 18 and 29 years old in good health. Some clones in this sample may be carry-over from other donors' samples. Each CDR3 is given with its conserved first and last residue. Clone size is shown for a subset of rows, as once, few, many or a class of expanded clone.

V gene,clone size,J gene,CDR3 protein
TRBV6-1,-,TRBJ2-7,CASRHGTGVYEQYF
TRBV18,-,TRBJ2-7,CASSPTGSSYEQYF
TRBV7-9,-,TRBJ2-7,CASSLAEGEGRYEQYF
TRBV30,once,TRBJ2-7,CAWSPGPYEQYF
TRBV6-5,-,TRBJ1-3,CASSRSDRSGNTIYF
TRBV30,few,TRBJ1-1,CAWSVTYEAFF
TRBV4-1,-,TRBJ2-1,CASSQGGNEQFF
TRBV15,-,TRBJ1-4,CATAHGGGDEKLFF
TRBV5-5,-,TRBJ2-7,CASGGSSYEQYF
TRBV28,-,TRBJ2-1,CASSFGASGSSYNEQFF
TRBV30,many,TRBJ1-1,CAWSDRLNTEAFF
TRBV4-1,-,TRBJ1-3,CASSQGGGSGNTIYF
TRBV30,-,-,CAWSVVLAENYEQYF
TRBV28,-,TRBJ1-2,CASSPQLIYGYTF
TRBV28,-,TRBJ2-7,CASSSRQGWYEQYF
TRBV13,-,TRBJ2-7,CASSSAARDRGFYEQYF
TRBV27,-,TRBJ2-3,CASSPLKGNTDTQYF
TRBV5-1,-,TRBJ2-1,CASSLGEVASSYNEQFF
TRBV19,-,TRBJ1-4,CASSTEGRRGEKLFF
TRBV5-6,-,TRBJ1-2,CASSLNVHGYTF
TRBV5-5,few,TRBJ2-7,CASSHSRDRVYEQYF
TRBV7-2,once,TRBJ2-3,CASSQRIDTQYF
TRBV6-4,-,TRBJ2-7,CASSEVGQKYEQYF